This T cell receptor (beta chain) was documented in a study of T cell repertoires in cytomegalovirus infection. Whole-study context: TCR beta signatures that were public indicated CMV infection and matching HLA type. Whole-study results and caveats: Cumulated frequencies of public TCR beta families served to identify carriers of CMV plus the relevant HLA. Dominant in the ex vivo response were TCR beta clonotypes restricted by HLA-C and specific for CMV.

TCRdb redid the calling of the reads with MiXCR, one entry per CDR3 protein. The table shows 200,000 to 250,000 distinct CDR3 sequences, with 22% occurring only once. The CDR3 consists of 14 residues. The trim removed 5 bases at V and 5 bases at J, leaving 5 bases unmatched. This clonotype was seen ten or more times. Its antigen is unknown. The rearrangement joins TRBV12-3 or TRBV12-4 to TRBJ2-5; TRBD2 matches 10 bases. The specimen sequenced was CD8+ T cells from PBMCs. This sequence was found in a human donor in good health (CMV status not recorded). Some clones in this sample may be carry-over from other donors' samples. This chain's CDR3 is CASSSGGAGETQYF. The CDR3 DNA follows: TGTGCCAGCAGTAGCGGGGGGGCCGGGGAGACCCAGTACTTC.